This TCR beta chain comes out of a study of graft-versus-host responses after intestinal transplantation. Study information: Once they had received anti-thymocyte globulin induction, all recipients took tacrolimus and steroids for about 3 years.

Data came from immunoSEQ multiplex PCR; TCRdb stores just in-frame clones and leaves some out. The table has around 100,000 clones, about 90% seen once. The germline V and J ends were trimmed by 3 bases and 7 bases, with 10 bases remaining between them. This CDR3 has 12 residues. The germline CDR1 and CDR2 sequences are MDHEN and SYDVKM. As concerns this clone: Its target is unknown.

This receptor was identified in a human donor who was the organ donor for an intestinal transplant. The chain is built from TRBV28 and TRBJ2-7, with no clear D. Sequenced here: unstimulated CD4+ T cells sorted from spleen or lymph node cells, sampled before transplant. CDR3 sequence reads: CASSFTRWEQYF. For the CDR3, the DNA is TGTGCCAGCAGTTTCACCCGGTGGGAGCAGTACTTC.